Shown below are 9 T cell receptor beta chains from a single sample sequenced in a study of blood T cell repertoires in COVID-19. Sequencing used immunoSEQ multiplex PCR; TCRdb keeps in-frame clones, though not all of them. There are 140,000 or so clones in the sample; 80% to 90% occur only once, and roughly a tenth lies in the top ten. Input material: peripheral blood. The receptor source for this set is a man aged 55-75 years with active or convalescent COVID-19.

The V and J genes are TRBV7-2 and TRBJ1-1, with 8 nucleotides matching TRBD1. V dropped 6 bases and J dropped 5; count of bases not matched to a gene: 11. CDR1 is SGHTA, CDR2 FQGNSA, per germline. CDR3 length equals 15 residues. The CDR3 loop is CASRRTGRPRTEAFF. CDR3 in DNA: TGTGCCAGCAGGAGGACAGGGAGGCCCAGGACTGAAGCTTTCTTT.

The CDR3, as DNA: TGTGCCAGCAGCCCCTTGATCGACAGAGCGAACACCGGGGAGCTGTTTTTT. The encoded protein is CASSPLIDRANTGELFF. The chain links TRBV5-6 to TRBJ2-2; possible D gene TRBD1, 5 bases. This CDR3 has 17 residues. V was cut by 4 bases and J by 0 bases, with 16 bases left in between. Germline-derived CDR1 and CDR2 are SGHDT and YYEEEE.

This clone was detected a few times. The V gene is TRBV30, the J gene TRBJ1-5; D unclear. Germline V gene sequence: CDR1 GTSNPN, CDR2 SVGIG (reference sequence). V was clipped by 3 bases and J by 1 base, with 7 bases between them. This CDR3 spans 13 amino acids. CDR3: CAWSRLSNQPQHF. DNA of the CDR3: TGTGCCTGGAGCCGACTAAGCAATCAGCCCCAGCATTTT.

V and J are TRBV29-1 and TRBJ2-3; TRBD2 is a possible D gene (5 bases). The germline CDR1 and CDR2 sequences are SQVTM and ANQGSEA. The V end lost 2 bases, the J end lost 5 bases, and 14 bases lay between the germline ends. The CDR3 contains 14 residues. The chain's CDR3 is CSVEWRLAKDTQYF. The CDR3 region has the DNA TGCAGCGTTGAATGGCGGCTAGCAAAAGATACGCAGTATTTT.

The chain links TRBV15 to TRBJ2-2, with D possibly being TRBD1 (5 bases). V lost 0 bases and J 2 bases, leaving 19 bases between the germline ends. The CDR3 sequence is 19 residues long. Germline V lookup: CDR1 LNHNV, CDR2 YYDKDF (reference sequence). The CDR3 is CATSRDLTAIPLNTGELFF. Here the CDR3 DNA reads TGTGCCACCAGCAGAGATTTGACAGCCATCCCACTTAACACCGGGGAGCTGTTTTTT.

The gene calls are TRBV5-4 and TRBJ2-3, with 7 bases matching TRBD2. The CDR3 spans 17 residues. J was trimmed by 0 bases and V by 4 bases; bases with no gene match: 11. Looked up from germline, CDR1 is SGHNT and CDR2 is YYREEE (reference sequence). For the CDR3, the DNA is TGTGCCAGCAGCCTTTTAAAACTAGCGCCTAGCACAGATACGCAGTATTTT. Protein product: CASSLLKLAPSTDTQYF.

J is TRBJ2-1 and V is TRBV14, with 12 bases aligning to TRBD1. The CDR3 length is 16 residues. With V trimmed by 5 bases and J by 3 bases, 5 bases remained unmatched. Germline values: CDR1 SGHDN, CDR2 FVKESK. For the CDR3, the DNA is TGTGCCAGCAGCAGGGACAGGGGGCAATTCTACAATGAGCAGTTCTTC. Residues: CASSRDRGQFYNEQFF.

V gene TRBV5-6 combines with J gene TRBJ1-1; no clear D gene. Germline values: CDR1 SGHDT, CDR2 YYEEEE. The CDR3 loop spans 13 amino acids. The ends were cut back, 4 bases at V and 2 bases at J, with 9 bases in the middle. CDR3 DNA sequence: TGTGCCAGCAGCATAGATTTCAACACTGAAGCTTTCTTT. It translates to CASSIDFNTEAFF. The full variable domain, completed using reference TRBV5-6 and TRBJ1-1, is DAGVTQSPTHLIKTRGQQVTLRCSPKSGHDTVSWYQQALGQGPQFIFQYYEEEERQRGNFPDRFSGHQFPNYSSELNVNALLLGDSALYLCASSIDFNTEAFFGQGTRLTVV.

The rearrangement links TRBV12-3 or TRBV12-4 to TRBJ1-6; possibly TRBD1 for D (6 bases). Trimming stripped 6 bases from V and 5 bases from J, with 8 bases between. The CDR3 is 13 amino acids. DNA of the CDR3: TGTGCCAGCAGACAGGGCCATAATTCACCCCTCCACTTT. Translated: CASRQGHNSPLHF.